Reported below is one T cell receptor (beta chain). The CDR3 is made up of 13 amino acids. Germline V CDR1 and CDR2: SQVTM, ANQGSEA. V shed 5 bases and J shed 4 bases, with 12 bases lying between them. The authors extracted RNA and reverse transcribed it into cDNA as the sequencing template. Assay used: immunoSEQ multiplex PCR; TCRdb lists only in-frame clones, some missing. The repertoire holds 69,000 or so clones, with under 75% as singletons. This record comes from a study of CD8+ T cells in alopecia areata. The sequencing used CD8+ T cells sorted from blood, collected at week 0. The V gene is TRBV29-1, the J gene TRBJ2-1; D is perhaps TRBD1 (6 bases). This TCR came from a human donor with alopecia areata. The CDR3: CSVLTGTYNEQFF. For the CDR3, the DNA is TGCAGCGTTTTGACAGGTACTTACAATGAGCAGTTCTTC.